This T cell receptor (beta chain) was captured by sequencing in a study of T cell repertoires in cytomegalovirus infection. Each CDR3 protein gets one entry after TCRdb re-called the reads with MiXCR. The table lists approximately 260,000 distinct CDR3 sequences, over 15% of them singletons. Only a few counts were recorded for this clonotype. The antigen is unknown. V shed 0 bases and J 0 bases; nucleotides not matched to a gene: 7. Per germline, CDR1 SGHNT and CDR2 YYREEE (reference sequence). CDR3 length equals 18 residues. Study-wide results and limits: CMV-specific HLA-C-restricted TCR beta clonotypes dominated the ex vivo response. Cumulative frequency (of public TCR beta family members) identified carriers of CMV plus the relevant HLA.

The rearrangement links TRBV5-4 to TRBJ2-1; TRBD1 aligns across 9 bases. The origin of this receptor is a human donor in good health (CMV status not recorded). Some clones in this sample may be carry-over from other donors' samples. The specimen was CD8+ T cells from PBMCs. The CDR3 sequence is CASSLVGQGIGSYNEQFF. The CDR3 bases are TGTGCCAGCAGCTTGGTGGGACAGGGCATTGGCTCCTACAATGAGCAGTTCTTC.